This TCR beta chain was found in a study of cytomegalovirus exposure and HLA in healthy donors. Study-wide findings and caveats: For TCR beta chains, V- and J-gene trimming was later linked to a missense DCLRE1C variant. Accounts indicate the classifier identified cytomegalovirus status with strong specificity and sensitivity. The CMV antigen specificity of a few CMV-associated chains was confirmed through in vitro analysis.

Both 60 Vbeta primers and 13 Jbeta primers went into the PCR. Using immunoSEQ multiplex PCR, the repertoire was profiled, and TCRdb retains in-frame clones only, with some absent. The data contain 150,000 to 200,000 clones, 78% of them singletons. Donors were nominally healthy when sampled, though unrecorded immune exposures were likely. A note on this clone: The antigen remains unidentified.

Sequences were obtained from PBMCs. This sequence was found in a woman in her twenties or thirties in good health and CMV-seropositive.

CDR3 loop: CASRRIVRGPYGYTF. The CDR3 coding sequence is TGTGCCAGCAGGCGAATCGTCAGGGGTCCCTATGGCTACACCTTC. The chain links TRBV21-1 to TRBJ1-2; the table's TRBD1 call for D was not verified on the DNA. TRBV21-1 is a pseudogene locus. CDR3 length: 15 amino acids.